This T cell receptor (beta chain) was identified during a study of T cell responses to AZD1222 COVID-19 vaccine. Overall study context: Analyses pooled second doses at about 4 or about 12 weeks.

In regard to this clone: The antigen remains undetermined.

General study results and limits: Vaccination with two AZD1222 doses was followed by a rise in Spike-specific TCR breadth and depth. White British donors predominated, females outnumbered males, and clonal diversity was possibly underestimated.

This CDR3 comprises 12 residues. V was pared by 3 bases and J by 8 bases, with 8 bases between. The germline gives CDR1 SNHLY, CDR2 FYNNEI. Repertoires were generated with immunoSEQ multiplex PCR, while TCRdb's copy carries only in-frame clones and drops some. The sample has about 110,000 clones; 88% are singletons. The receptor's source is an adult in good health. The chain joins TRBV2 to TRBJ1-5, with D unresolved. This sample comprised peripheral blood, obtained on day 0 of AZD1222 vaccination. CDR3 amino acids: CASSDLWKPQHF. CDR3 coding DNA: TGTGCCAGCAGTGACCTTTGGAAGCCCCAGCATTTT.